This T cell receptor (beta chain) was profiled in a study of blood T cell repertoires in COVID-19. Sequencing was performed with immunoSEQ multiplex PCR; in TCRdb, only in-frame clones are kept and a portion is missing. The table records about 170,000 clones, approximately 74% of them present only once. The V gene's germline CDR1 is SNHLY and CDR2 FYNNEI. This CDR3 region has 14 residues. The V and J ends lost 6 bases and 6 bases, in that order; junction bases with no gene match: 5. The sequence derives from a woman over 75 with acute or convalescent COVID-19. The chain has TRBV2 and TRBJ1-4; 9 bases match TRBD1. The sequenced sample was peripheral blood. The CDR3 nucleotides read TGTGCCAGCAGGGTCCGGACAGGGGATGAAAAACTGTTTTTT. Its translation: CASRVRTGDEKLFF.